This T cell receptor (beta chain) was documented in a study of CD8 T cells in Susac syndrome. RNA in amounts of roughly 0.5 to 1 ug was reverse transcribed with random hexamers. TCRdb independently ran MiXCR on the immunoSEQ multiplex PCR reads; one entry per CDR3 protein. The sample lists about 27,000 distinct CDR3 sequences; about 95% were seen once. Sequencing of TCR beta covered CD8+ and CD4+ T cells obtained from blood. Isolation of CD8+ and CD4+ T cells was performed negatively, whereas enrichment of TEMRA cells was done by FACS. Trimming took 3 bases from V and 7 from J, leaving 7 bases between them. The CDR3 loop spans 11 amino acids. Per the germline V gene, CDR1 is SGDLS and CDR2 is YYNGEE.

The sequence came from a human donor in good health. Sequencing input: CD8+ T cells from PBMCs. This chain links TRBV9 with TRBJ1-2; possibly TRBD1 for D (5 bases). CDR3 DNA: TGTGCCAGCAGCGCGCAGGGTGGCTACACCTTC. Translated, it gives CASSAQGGYTF.